One and the same sample provided the 27 T cell receptor beta chains below, sequenced in a study of Ad26.COV2.S vaccination and SARS-CoV-2 variants. Here immunoSEQ multiplex PCR was the method, and the copy in TCRdb shows in-frame clones only, minus some. This sample yields around 450,000 clones, of which 70% to 90% are seen a single time; about 4% belongs to the top ten. Noted treatment: over 15 received Ad26.COV2.S at low or high dose, single or two shots; five or six received placebo; per-sample allocation not given. Day 63 after the first injection of vaccine or placebo was the sampling time. The sequences come from peripheral blood, collected in a trial of Ad26.COV2.S vaccine versus placebo. Receptor source: a person aged 18 to 65 who received the Ad26.COV2.S COVID-19 vaccine or a placebo.

The CDR3 coding sequence is TGTGCCAGCAGTTATCTGGGAGATGGCTACACCTTC. Translating gives CASSYLGDGYTF. The chain combines TRBV12-3 or TRBV12-4 with TRBJ1-2; D gene unclear. CDR3 length: 12 residues. V was clipped by 4 bases and J by 6 bases, with 9 bases between them.

This clone was seen a handful of times. The chain is built from TRBV9 and TRBJ2-1; D gene unclear. The CDR3 is made up of 17 amino acids. Deletions cut 2 bases from V and 0 bases from J, with 15 bases between. CDR1 SGDLS and CDR2 YYNGEE come from the germline V gene. The CDR3 DNA reads TGTGCCAGCAGCGTCGCCTCCCTGGGCCTCTCCTACAATGAGCAGTTCTTC. Translating gives CASSVASLGLSYNEQFF.

V gene TRBV30 combines with J gene TRBJ1-4; D is ambiguous. The CDR3 totals 14 residues. The germline V gene encodes CDR1 GTSNPN and CDR2 SVGIG (reference sequence). The ends were cut back, 0 bases at V and 3 bases at J, with 8 bases in the middle. Here the CDR3 DNA reads TGTGCCTGGAGTGTAAGGACGGCTAATGAAAAACTGTTTTTT. It codes for CAWSVRTANEKLFF. Variable domain in full (rest from reference TRBV30 and TRBJ1-4): SQTIHQWPATLVQPVGSPLSLECTVEGTSNPNLYWYRQAAGRGLQLLFYSVGIGQISSEVPQNLSASRPQDRQFILSSKKLLLSDSGFYLCAWSVRTANEKLFFGSGTQLSVL.

The rearrangement links TRBV7-7 to TRBJ2-2, with D possibly TRBD2 on 6 matching bases. V lost 2 bases and J 8 bases, leaving 15 bases between the germline ends. CDR1 is SSHAT and CDR2 is FNYEAQ in the germline V gene (reference sequence). This CDR3 region has 15 residues. In DNA form, the CDR3 reads TGTGCCAGCAGCTTATTGGGGGGATCCGGTGGGGAGCTGTTTTTT. The encoded protein is CASSLLGGSGGELFF.

The V gene is TRBV2, the J gene TRBJ2-7; D possibly uses TRBD1 or TRBD2 (5 bases each). CDR3 length: 13 residues. Trimming took 5 bases from V and 3 from J, leaving 11 bases between them. Per germline, CDR1 SNHLY and CDR2 FYNNEI. The CDR3 sequence: CASSPGRGYEQYF. DNA for the CDR3: TGTGCCAGCAGTCCGGGACGGGGCTACGAGCAGTACTTC.

This clone came up once. The chain links TRBV11-2 to TRBJ2-1; either TRBD1 or TRBD2 may fit D (5 bases each). CDR1 and CDR2 from the germline V gene are SGHAT and FQNNGV. The CDR3 covers 14 residues. Trimming shortened V by 1 base and J by 6 bases, and 10 bases separated the two germline ends. This CDR3 reads CASSLAGTSNEQFF. The CDR3 region has the DNA TGTGCCAGCAGCTTAGCAGGGACCTCCAATGAGCAGTTCTTC.

The rearrangement joins TRBV19 to TRBJ2-3, with D hard to call. Trimming left V 4 bases short and J 2 bases short, with 7 bases between. Germline CDR1 is LNHDA and CDR2 is SQIVND (reference sequence). This CDR3 has 13 residues. The CDR3 nucleotides are TGTGCCAGTAGTAGGGCAGACACAGATACGCAGTATTTT. It yields the protein CASSRADTDTQYF. The entire variable domain, with the rest obtained from reference TRBV19 and TRBJ2-3, is as follows: DGGITQSPKYLFRKEGQNVTLSCEQNLNHDAMYWYRQDPGQGLRLIYYSQIVNDFQKGDIAEGYSVSREKKESFPLTVTSAQKNPTAFYLCASSRADTDTQYFGPGTRLTVL.

The chain carries TRBV3-1 (or the pseudogene TRBV3-2) and TRBJ2-3, with TRBD1 as a possible D gene (5 bases). The V end was cut by 4 bases, the J end by 5 bases, with 10 bases between. This CDR3 region has 13 residues. Germline CDR1 reads LGHDT; CDR2 reads YNNKEL (reference sequence). Written as DNA, the CDR3 is TGTGCCAGCAGCCGCCCTCAGGGAGATACGCAGTATTTT. Its translation: CASSRPQGDTQYF.

The chain employs TRBV11-2 and TRBJ2-3; D call uncertain. The CDR3 covers 14 residues. From germline, CDR1 is SGHAT and CDR2 FQNNGV. Trimming removed 1 base at V and 2 bases at J, with 7 bases between. CDR3 nucleotide sequence: TGTGCCAGCAGCTTAGGGCAGCCCACAGATACGCAGTATTTT. Residues: CASSLGQPTDTQYF.

The chain combines TRBV27 with TRBJ2-7; TRBD1 matches 8 bases. CDR1 and CDR2 from the germline V gene are MNHEY and SMNVEV (reference sequence). The V and J ends lost 5 bases and 6 bases, in that order; junction bases with no gene match: 6. The CDR3 has 13 residues. CDR3 DNA sequence: TGTGCCAGCAGTGGGGCAACAGGGGGCGAGCAGTACTTC. Protein product: CASSGATGGEQYF.

The V call is TRBV29-1, the J call TRBJ2-2; a weak D match, TRBD2 (6 bases). This CDR3 has 16 amino acids. The V gene's germline CDR1 is SQVTM and CDR2 ANQGSEA. Trimming removed 3 bases from V and 6 bases from J, with 20 bases in between. CDR3 sequence (DNA): TGCAGCGTTGAGTATCGGGGCGGGGCGATACCCGGGGAGCTGTTTTTT. It encodes CSVEYRGGAIPGELFF.

This chain joins TRBV27 and TRBJ2-7, with 10 positions matching TRBD1. Germline V CDR1 and CDR2: MNHEY, SMNVEV (reference sequence). This CDR3 spans 15 amino acids. V was pared by 2 bases and J by 5 bases, with 6 bases of the junction left unmatched. CDR3 sequence: CASSLTGTGVHEQYF. Written as DNA, the CDR3 is TGTGCCAGCAGTTTAACCGGGACAGGGGTCCACGAGCAGTACTTC.

The DNA for the CDR3 is TGTGCCAGCAGCTTATTACCCCTCGGCAGGAGGAAATACGAGCAGTACTTC. Its protein is CASSLLPLGRRKYEQYF. V usage is TRBV7-3 and J usage is TRBJ2-7; D possibly corresponds to TRBD2 (5 bases). This CDR3 is 17 amino acids long. Trimming took off 2 bases at V and 4 bases at J, with 21 bases between the two ends. The germline gives CDR1 SGHTA, CDR2 FQGTGA.

The chain combines TRBV19 with TRBJ1-1; weak D call: TRBD1 (5 bases). Per the germline V gene, CDR1 is LNHDA and CDR2 is SQIVND (reference sequence). This CDR3 region has 13 residues. The V and J ends lost 11 bases and 4 bases respectively, with 17 bases between them. In DNA, the CDR3 is TGTGCCTCTCAGCAGGGCTGGACCACTGAAGCTTTCTTT. It specifies CASQQGWTTEAFF.

This clone was recorded a few times. This rearrangement joins TRBV7-2 to TRBJ2-7, with 10 bases lining up with TRBD2. J gave up 0 bases and V 5 bases, and 4 bases lay outside the gene matches. The CDR3 has 15 amino acids. Germline CDR1 and CDR2: SGHTA and FQGNSA. The CDR3 DNA sequence: TGTGCCAGCAGCCCTGGGACTAGCGCCTCCTACGAGCAGTACTTC. It encodes CASSPGTSASYEQYF.

V is TRBV4-2 and J is TRBJ1-1; weak D call: TRBD1 (5 bases). The CDR3 length is 15 residues. The germline CDR1 and CDR2 sequences are LGHNA and YNFKEQ. Trimming took off 4 bases at V and 5 bases at J, with 17 bases between the two ends. CDR3 loop: CASSREAGGWTEAFF. In nucleotides, the CDR3 is TGTGCCAGCAGCCGAGAGGCCGGGGGTTGGACTGAAGCTTTCTTT.

The chain recombines TRBV6-6 with TRBJ2-2, with TRBD2 as a possible D gene (6 bases). The CDR3 consists of 13 residues. The V end was cut by 8 bases, the J end by 6 bases, with 13 bases between. Germline assignment: CDR1 MNHNY and CDR2 SVGAGI (reference sequence). CDR3 region: CASEGTFSGELFF. The CDR3 region has the DNA TGTGCCAGCGAGGGGACTTTCTCCGGGGAGCTGTTTTTT.

The rearrangement uses TRBV9 and TRBJ2-1; TRBD2 matches at 8 bases. This CDR3 region has 16 residues. Germline trimming cut 2 bases from V and 4 bases from J; bases unmatched to any gene: 8. Germline CDR1 reads SGDLS; CDR2 reads YYNGEE. The CDR3 protein is CASSVGGLEFYNEQFF. In DNA form, the CDR3 reads TGTGCCAGCAGCGTGGGGGGACTAGAGTTTTACAATGAGCAGTTCTTC.

The chain is built from TRBV27 and TRBJ2-5; TRBD1 or TRBD2 may be the D gene (6 bases each). V was cut by 5 bases and J by 2 bases, with 18 bases left in between. Germline V gene lookup returns CDR1 MNHEY and CDR2 SMNVEV (reference sequence). The CDR3 consists of 16 residues. CDR3 protein: CASSPHFGGGQETQYF. CDR3 bases: TGTGCCAGCAGTCCGCATTTCGGGGGCGGGCAAGAGACCCAGTACTTC.

This rearrangement joins TRBV7-3 to TRBJ2-1, with D perhaps TRBD2 (6 bases). Germline V lookup: CDR1 SGHTA, CDR2 FQGTGA. The CDR3 has 12 residues. V was pared by 6 bases and J by 8 bases, with 11 bases between. CDR3 amino acids: CASSRDSDEQFF. CDR3 bases: TGTGCCAGCAGTCGGGACTCGGATGAGCAGTTCTTC.

The chain couples TRBV30 to TRBJ1-1, with 7 positions matching TRBD1. The CDR3 totals 13 residues. The V and J ends lost 5 bases and 1 base, in that order; junction bases with no gene match: 4. The germline gives CDR1 GTSNPN, CDR2 SVGIG (reference sequence). The CDR3 region is CAWGGQPNTEAFF. The CDR3 DNA sequence: TGTGCCTGGGGGGGACAGCCGAACACTGAAGCTTTCTTT.

The V gene is TRBV29-1, the J gene TRBJ2-3; D is perhaps TRBD1 (5 bases). CDR3 size: 15 residues. Germline assignment: CDR1 SQVTM and CDR2 ANQGSEA. V lost 7 bases, J lost 2 bases, and 19 bases lay in between. The CDR3 protein is CSARSTGYPTDTQYF. CDR3 sequence (DNA): TGCAGCGCGCGCAGCACAGGCTACCCCACAGATACGCAGTATTTT.

The J gene is TRBJ2-1, the V gene TRBV15, with 11 bases matching TRBD2. Per germline, CDR1 LNHNV and CDR2 YYDKDF (reference sequence). Losses at the gene ends were 5 bases for V and 1 base for J; bases not matched to a gene: 10. This CDR3 contains 18 residues. The CDR3 nucleotides read TGTGCCACCAGCCTGAGGGGGGGACTAGCGGATTCCTACAATGAGCAGTTCTTC. Translation gives CATSLRGGLADSYNEQFF.

This clone was seen more than once but under ten times. CDR3 sequence: CASSLGNSADTQYF. CDR3 nucleotide sequence: TGTGCCAGCAGCTTAGGGAACAGCGCAGATACGCAGTATTTT. The J gene is TRBJ2-3, the V gene TRBV7-9; the D is unclear. The V gene's germline CDR1 is SEHNR and CDR2 FQNEAQ (reference sequence). The CDR3 contains 14 residues. V was trimmed by 1 base and J by 4 bases, leaving 9 bases between them.

The V call is TRBV28, the J call TRBJ2-1; TRBD2 agrees at 11 bases. Germline trimming cut 5 bases from V and 3 bases from J; bases unmatched to any gene: 3. Germline V gene lookup returns CDR1 MDHEN and CDR2 SYDVKM. The CDR3 is 15 amino acids. CDR3 protein: CASSSLAGGYNEQFF. As DNA, the CDR3 is TGTGCCAGCAGTAGTCTAGCGGGGGGCTACAATGAGCAGTTCTTC.

In DNA, the CDR3 is TGTGCCAGCAGCTCGGTGGGTCGTGAAGCTTTCTTT. As protein: CASSSVGREAFF. The chain is built from TRBV11-2 and TRBJ1-1; the D is unclear. The germline CDR1 and CDR2 sequences are SGHAT and FQNNGV. The CDR3 is 12 residues long. The V end lost 4 bases, the J end lost 7 bases, and 10 bases lay between the germline ends.

The chain has TRBV3-1 (or the pseudogene TRBV3-2) and TRBJ2-1; D gene ambiguous. The germline V and J ends were trimmed by 4 bases and 9 bases, with 13 bases remaining between them. The V gene's germline CDR1 is LGHDT and CDR2 YNNKEL (reference sequence). The CDR3 consists of 13 residues. Here the CDR3 DNA reads TGTGCCAGCAGCCCCCGGCGTGACCCTGAGCAGTTCTTC. Translating it yields CASSPRRDPEQFF.